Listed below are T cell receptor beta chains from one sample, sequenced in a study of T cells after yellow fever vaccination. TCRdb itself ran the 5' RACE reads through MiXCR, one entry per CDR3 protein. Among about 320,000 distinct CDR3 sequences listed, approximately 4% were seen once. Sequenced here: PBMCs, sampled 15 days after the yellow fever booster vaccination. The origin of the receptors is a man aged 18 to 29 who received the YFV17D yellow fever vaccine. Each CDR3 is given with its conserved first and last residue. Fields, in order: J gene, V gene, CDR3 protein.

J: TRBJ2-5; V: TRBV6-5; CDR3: CASSYALGARKETQYF
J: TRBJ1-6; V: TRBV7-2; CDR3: CASSLGQKSSPLHF
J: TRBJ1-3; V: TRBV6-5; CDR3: CASRWGAAGNTIYF
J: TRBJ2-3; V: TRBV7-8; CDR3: CASSIGTSRSDTQYF
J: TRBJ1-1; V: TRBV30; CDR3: CAWSPLPGGSEAFF
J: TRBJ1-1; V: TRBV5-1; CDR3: CASSYLGLLGEAFF
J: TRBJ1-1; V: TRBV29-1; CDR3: CCVGVNTEAFF
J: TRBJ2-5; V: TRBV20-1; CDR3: CSAPRGARQETQYF
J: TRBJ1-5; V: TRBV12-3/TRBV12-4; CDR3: CASSFRGDQPQHF
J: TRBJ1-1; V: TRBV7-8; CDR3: CASSSGVLGTEAFF
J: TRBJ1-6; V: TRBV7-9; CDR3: CASSLLVGSYNSPLHF
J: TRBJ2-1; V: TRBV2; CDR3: CASRDRLAGAHEQFF
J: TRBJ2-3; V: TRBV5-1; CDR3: CASSVSGTSGGDTQYF
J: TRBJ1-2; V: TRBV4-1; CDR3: CASSQDKGGQDHGYTF
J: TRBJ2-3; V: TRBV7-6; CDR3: CASSFGQGAYTQYF
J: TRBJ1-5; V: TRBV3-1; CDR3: CASSLRTVNQPQHF
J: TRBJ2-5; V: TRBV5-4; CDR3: CASSSLAEQETQYF
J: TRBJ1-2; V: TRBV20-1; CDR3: CSAPGQGVNYGYTF
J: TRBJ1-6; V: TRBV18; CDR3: CASSRGVNSPLHF
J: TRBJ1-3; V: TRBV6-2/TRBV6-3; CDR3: CASGLDSGNTIYF
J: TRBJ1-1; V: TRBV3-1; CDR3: CASSQEGEGTANTEAFF
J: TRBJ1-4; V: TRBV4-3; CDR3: CASSQGPAATNEKLFF
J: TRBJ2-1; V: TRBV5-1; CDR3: CASSLDLGRREQFF
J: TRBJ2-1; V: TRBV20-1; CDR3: CSADERGYNEQFF
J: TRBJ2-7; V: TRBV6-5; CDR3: CASRFRDRPSYEQYF
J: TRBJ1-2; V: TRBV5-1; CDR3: CASSLAKAVGYTF
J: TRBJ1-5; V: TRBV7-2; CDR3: CASSFPGNQPQHF
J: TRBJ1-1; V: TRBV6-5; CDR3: CASSYSIQGTEAFF
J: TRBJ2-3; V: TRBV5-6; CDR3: CASSLFQMGTDTQYF
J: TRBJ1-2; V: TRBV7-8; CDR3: CASRDKNRGYGYTF
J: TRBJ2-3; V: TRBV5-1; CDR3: CASYIGARTDTQYF
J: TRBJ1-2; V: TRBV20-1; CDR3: CSARGGRVYYGYTF
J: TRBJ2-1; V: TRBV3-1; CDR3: CASSQGLGRGGRNEQFF
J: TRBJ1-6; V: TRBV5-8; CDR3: CASSLSQGADPYNSPLHF
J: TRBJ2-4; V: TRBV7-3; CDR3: CASSETAKNIQYF
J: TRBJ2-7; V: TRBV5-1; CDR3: CASSLDRGYEQYF
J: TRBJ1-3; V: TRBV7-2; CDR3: CASSLVRAGNTIYF
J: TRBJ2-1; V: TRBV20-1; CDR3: CSALGLAVSYNEQFF
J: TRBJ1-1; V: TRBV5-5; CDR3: CASSLLTENTEAFF
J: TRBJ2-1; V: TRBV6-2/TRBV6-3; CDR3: CASSPGINEQFF
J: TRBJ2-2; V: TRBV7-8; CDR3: CASSFINGELFF
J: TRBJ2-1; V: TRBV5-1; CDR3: CASSLAKPGENEQFF
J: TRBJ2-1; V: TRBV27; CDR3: CASSYRGDYNEQFF
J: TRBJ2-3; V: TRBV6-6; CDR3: CASSYEATQYF
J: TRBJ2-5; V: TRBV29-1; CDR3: CSVAFELETQYF
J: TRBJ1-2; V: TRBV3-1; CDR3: CASSQDSTPIEGYTF
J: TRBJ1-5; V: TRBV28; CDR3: CASSMTYGTGARQPQHF
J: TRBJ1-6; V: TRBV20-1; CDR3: CSAGRDNSPLHF
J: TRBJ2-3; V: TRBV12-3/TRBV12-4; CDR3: CASSSPRDTDTQYF
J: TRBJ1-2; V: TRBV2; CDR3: CASRDRGAVYGYTF
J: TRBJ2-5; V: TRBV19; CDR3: CASSSDSSETQYF
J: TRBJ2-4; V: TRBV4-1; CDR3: CASSPFQNIQYF
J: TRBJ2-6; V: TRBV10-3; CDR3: CAISEGGSGANVLTF
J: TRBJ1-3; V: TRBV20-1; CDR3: CSARRAPGNTIYF
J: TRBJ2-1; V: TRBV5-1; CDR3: CASSLDGTWDEF
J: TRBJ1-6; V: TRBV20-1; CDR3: CSAMVTGTPHSPLHF
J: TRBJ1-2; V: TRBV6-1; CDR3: CASSPRDGPLFRYGYTF
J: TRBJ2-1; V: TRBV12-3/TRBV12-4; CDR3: CATSLRGTYNEQFF
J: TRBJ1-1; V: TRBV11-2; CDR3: CASSLGWGVARNTEAFF